What follows are 29 T cell receptor beta chains derived from one specimen sequenced in a study of T cell responses to AZD1222 COVID-19 vaccine. Sequenced by immunoSEQ multiplex PCR; TCRdb stores in-frame clones only, minus some. In the table there are 95,000 to 110,000 clones, roughly 92% of which are singletons. This material consisted of peripheral blood, taken on day 0 of AZD1222 vaccination. The origin of the receptors is an adult in good health.

The V gene is TRBV30, the J gene TRBJ2-3; D is perhaps TRBD1 or TRBD2 (6 bases each). Germline values: CDR1 GTSNPN, CDR2 SVGIG (reference sequence). Trimming took off 2 bases at V and 1 base at J, with 7 bases between the two ends. This CDR3 has 13 residues. CDR3 in DNA: TGTGCCTGGAGTAGGGGGGGCACAGATACGCAGTATTTT. Protein product: CAWSRGGTDTQYF.

In nucleotides, the CDR3 is TGCGCCAGCAGCGTCCGGGACTTGGGGTTAGGCGAGCAGTACTTC. This sequence encodes CASSVRDLGLGEQYF. V usage is TRBV4-1 and J usage is TRBJ2-7; D is possibly TRBD2 (6 bases). V lost 5 bases and J 6 bases, leaving 20 bases between the germline ends. This CDR3 is 15 amino acids long. The germline V gene has CDR1 MGHRA and CDR2 YSYEKL.

The chain uses TRBV28 and TRBJ1-4, with D hard to call. Trimming shortened V by 5 bases and J by 0 bases, and 7 bases separated the two germline ends. CDR3 length: 14 residues. Germline-derived CDR1 and CDR2 are MDHEN and SYDVKM. CDR3 amino acids: CASSLGATNEKLFF. CDR3 nucleotides: TGTGCCAGCAGTCTTGGGGCAACTAATGAAAAACTGTTTTTT.

Concerning this clone: This sample also contains other DNA sequences that code for the same CDR3. This chain links TRBV5-1 with TRBJ2-7; maybe TRBD1 (5 bases). There are 14 residues in the CDR3. V lost 0 bases and J 0 bases, leaving 7 bases between the germline ends. Germline V gives CDR1 SGHRS, CDR2 YFSETQ. The chain's CDR3 is CASSLGQGSYEQYF. CDR3 in DNA: TGCGCCAGCAGCTTGGGGCAGGGCTCCTACGAGCAGTACTTC.

V gene TRBV9 combines with J gene TRBJ2-7, with TRBD1 matching 12 bases. V was pared by 4 bases and J by 4 bases, with 6 bases of the junction left unmatched. CDR1 is SGDLS, CDR2 YYNGEE, per germline. There are 15 residues in the CDR3. The CDR3 DNA reads TGTGCCAGCAGCCCTGGGACAGGGGGCGATTACGAGCAGTACTTC. It is translated as CASSPGTGGDYEQYF.

V is TRBV14 and J is TRBJ1-2; perhaps TRBD1 as D (6 bases). The V and J ends lost 0 bases and 7 bases respectively, with 18 bases between them. The germline V gene has CDR1 SGHDN and CDR2 FVKESK. The CDR3 has 16 residues. CDR3 nucleotide sequence: TGTGCCAGCAGCCAAGATCGATTGGGGGGCGCGGGTGGCTACACCTTC. It is translated as CASSQDRLGGAGGYTF.

The V call is TRBV5-1, the J call TRBJ1-4; 9 bases agree with TRBD1. Germline V gene data show CDR1 as SGHRS and CDR2 as YFSETQ. The junction had 6 bases not matched to a gene; V was cut back by 1 base and J by 8 bases. The CDR3 totals 15 residues. The CDR3 DNA sequence: TGCGCCAGCAGCTTGACAGGGGGCGCTGAGGAAAAACTGTTTTTT. Translation: CASSLTGGAEEKLFF.

The chain links TRBV7-9 to TRBJ1-2; D remains unclear. Germline CDR1 and CDR2: SEHNR and FQNEAQ (reference sequence). The ends were cut back, 4 bases at V and 3 bases at J, with 6 bases in the middle. The CDR3 extends over 12 amino acids. The CDR3 spells CASSSGDYGYTF. The CDR3 DNA follows: TGTGCCAGCAGCTCGGGAGACTATGGCTACACCTTC. The variable domain in full, completed from reference TRBV7-9 and TRBJ1-2, reads DTGVSQNPRHKITKRGQNVTFRCDPISEHNRLYWYRQTLGQGPEFLTYFQNEAQLEKSRLLSDRFSAERPKGSFSTLEIQRTEQGDSAMYLCASSSGDYGYTFGSGTRLTVV.

The chain is built from TRBV7-2 and TRBJ2-1, with TRBD2 as a possible D gene (6 bases). The CDR3 runs 15 residues. V dropped 5 bases and J dropped 10 bases, with 21 bases sitting between them. CDR1 and CDR2 from the germline V gene are SGHTA and FQGNSA. This CDR3 is CASSLSGTSILEQFF. In DNA form, the CDR3 reads TGTGCCAGCAGCCTGTCCGGGACTTCCATTTTGGAGCAGTTCTTC.

The V call is TRBV5-5, the J call TRBJ1-2, with D perhaps TRBD1 (6 bases). This CDR3 contains 18 residues. The V gene lost 0 bases and the J gene lost 1 base, with 19 bases spanning the gap. Germline V gene lookup returns CDR1 SGHKS and CDR2 YYEKEE (reference sequence). The chain's CDR3 is CASSLALTGGRVNYGYTF. The CDR3 DNA reads as TGTGCCAGCAGCTTGGCCTTGACAGGCGGAAGGGTTAACTATGGCTACACCTTC. Variable domain in full (rest from reference TRBV5-5 and TRBJ1-2): DAGVTQSPTHLIKTRGQQVTLRCSPISGHKSVSWYQQVLGQGPQFIFQYYEKEERGRGNFPDRFSARQFPNYSSELNVNALLLGDSALYLCASSLALTGGRVNYGYTFGSGTRLTVV.

The CDR3 spells CAISAVSQETQYF. The CDR3 DNA sequence: TGTGCCATCAGTGCTGTCAGCCAAGAGACCCAGTACTTC. This rearrangement joins TRBV10-3 to TRBJ2-5, with unresolved D. Germline V gives CDR1 ENHRY, CDR2 SYGVKD. The CDR3 loop spans 13 amino acids. Trimming left V 4 bases short and J 1 base short, with 7 bases between.

J is TRBJ2-7 and V is TRBV3-1 (or the pseudogene TRBV3-2), with 9 bases matching TRBD1. This CDR3 is built from 15 residues. Germline V gives CDR1 LGHDT, CDR2 YNNKEL (reference sequence). J gave up 6 bases and V 2 bases, and 8 bases lay outside the gene matches. CDR3 coding DNA: TGTGCCAGCAGCCAATTGGGACAGGGAGGCGGCGAGCAGTACTTC. This translates into CASSQLGQGGGEQYF.

In DNA, the CDR3 is TGTGCCAGCAGCCAAGACGACATTCGCGGGGGTTCACCCCTCCACTTT. Protein product: CASSQDDIRGGSPLHF. The V and J genes are TRBV4-2 and TRBJ1-6; a weak D match, TRBD1 (5 bases). The CDR3 is made up of 16 amino acids. Trimming shortened V by 0 bases and J by 9 bases, and 15 bases separated the two germline ends. Germline values: CDR1 LGHNA, CDR2 YNFKEQ.

This chain connects TRBV11-3 to TRBJ2-7, with D perhaps being TRBD1 or TRBD2 (5 bases each). The CDR3 extends over 15 amino acids. CDR1 and CDR2 from the germline V gene are SGHNT and YENEEA. The ends were cut back, 5 bases at V and 5 bases at J, with 19 bases in the middle. The DNA for the CDR3 is TGTGCCAGCAGCGCCATCGGGGCTAGGAGGAACGAGCAGTACTTC. Its translation is CASSAIGARRNEQYF. The full variable domain, with the rest looked up from reference TRBV11-3 and TRBJ2-7, is EAGVVQSPRYKIIEKKQPVAFWCNPISGHNTLYWYLQNLGQGPELLIRYENEEAVDDSQLPKDRFSAERLKGVDSTLKIQPAELGDSAVYLCASSAIGARRNEQYFGPGTRLTVT.

The chain recombines TRBV6-2 or TRBV6-3 with TRBJ2-7, with 13 bases matching TRBD2. The J segment lost 3 bases and the V segment lost 5 bases, leaving 4 bases of the junction unmatched. Germline-derived CDR1 and CDR2 are MNHEY and SVGEGT. This CDR3 spans 15 amino acids. Here the CDR3 reads CASSGTSGTVYEQYF. The DNA for the CDR3 is TGTGCCAGCAGTGGGACTAGCGGGACGGTCTACGAGCAGTACTTC.

The chain links TRBV18 to TRBJ2-7; 11 nucleotides align to TRBD2. J lost 2 bases, V lost 3 bases, and 3 bases had no gene match. This CDR3 has 15 amino acids. Germline-derived CDR1 and CDR2 are KGHSH and LQKENI. CDR3: CASSPPTSGTYEQYF. The CDR3 coding sequence is TGTGCCAGCTCACCCCCGACTAGCGGGACCTACGAGCAGTACTTC.

Notes on this clone: The germline gene is not matched at one end of the junction; a read error may be the cause. This sequence joins TRBV7-9 and TRBJ2-2; maybe TRBD1 (5 bases). This CDR3 region has 16 residues. Germline CDR1 reads SEHNR; CDR2 reads FQNEAQ (reference sequence). This chain's CDR3 is CASRSAAGQETGELFF. The CDR3 DNA reads as TGTGCGAGCAGAAGCGCGGCAGGGCAGGAAACCGGGGAGCTGTTTTTT. Full variable domain (remainder filled in from reference TRBV7-9 and TRBJ2-2): DTGVSQNPRHKITKRGQNVTFRCDPISEHNRLYWYRQTLGQGPEFLTYFQNEAQLEKSRLLSDRFSAERPKGSFSTLEIQRTEQGDSAMYLCASRSAAGQETGELFFGEGSRLTVL.

This chain links TRBV6-1 with TRBJ2-3; 7 positions match TRBD1. Looked up from germline, CDR1 is MNHNS and CDR2 is SASEGT. This CDR3 is 15 amino acids long. With V trimmed by 3 bases and J by 0 bases, 3 bases remained unmatched. CDR3 in DNA: TGTGCCAGCAGTGACGGGACAGCTAGCACAGATACGCAGTATTTT. It codes for CASSDGTASTDTQYF.

A few counts support this clone. The chain has TRBV19 and TRBJ1-1; D gene unclear. The CDR3 is 14 amino acids. Deletions cut 2 bases from V and 3 bases from J, with 10 bases between. Germline loops: CDR1 LNHDA, CDR2 SQIVND (reference sequence). The CDR3 protein is CASSISGRYTEAFF. Here the CDR3 DNA reads TGTGCCAGTAGTATAAGTGGGCGGTACACTGAAGCTTTCTTT.

This clone was seen only once. This rearrangement joins TRBV4-3 to TRBJ1-5; D unresolved. Per the germline V gene, CDR1 is LGHNA and CDR2 is YSLEER. The CDR3 runs 16 residues. The V gene lost 0 bases and the J gene lost 0 bases, with 9 bases spanning the gap. The CDR3 DNA reads as TGCGCCAGCAGCCAAGATAACCACCCTAGCAATCAGCCCCAGCATTTT. It encodes CASSQDNHPSNQPQHF.

This chain joins TRBV21-1 and TRBJ1-5. TRBV21-1 constitutes a pseudogene. The CDR3 has 19 residues. The CDR3: CASSPLTTRQGNSNQPQHF. As DNA, the CDR3 is TGTGCCAGCAGCCCCCTAACTACCCGTCAAGGGAATAGCAATCAGCCCCAGCATTTT.

The chain has TRBV6-1 and TRBJ2-7; a weak D match, TRBD1 (6 bases). CDR1 MNHNS and CDR2 SASEGT come from the germline V gene. Trimming took 6 bases from V and 4 from J, leaving 10 bases between them. The CDR3 spans 12 residues. The CDR3 DNA sequence: TGTGCCAGCAGCCTCAGGGGTTACGAGCAGTACTTC. Translating gives CASSLRGYEQYF.

The V gene is TRBV28, the J gene TRBJ2-5; 8 nucleotides agree with TRBD1. J lost 2 bases, V lost 3 bases, and 5 bases had no gene match. Germline CDR1 MDHEN, CDR2 SYDVKM. The CDR3 length is 15 residues. The DNA of the CDR3 is TGTGCCAGCAGTTTCAACAGGGGGATACAAGAGACCCAGTACTTC. This sequence encodes CASSFNRGIQETQYF.

This clone was detected once. The chain has TRBV28 and TRBJ1-5, with D possibly TRBD1 on 5 matching bases. The CDR3 is made up of 15 amino acids. Germline-derived CDR1 and CDR2 are MDHEN and SYDVKM. Trimming took off 3 bases at V and 7 bases at J, with 16 bases between the two ends. The CDR3 sequence: CASSLYRSGTQPQHF. CDR3 bases: TGTGCCAGCAGTTTGTATCGTTCAGGGACCCAGCCCCAGCATTTT.

This chain uses TRBV18 with TRBJ1-1, with 11 bases fitting TRBD1. This CDR3 contains 13 residues. J lost 7 bases, V lost 6 bases, and 4 bases had no gene match. CDR1 is KGHSH and CDR2 is LQKENI in the germline V gene. CDR3: CASSWTGGYEAFF. In DNA form, the CDR3 reads TGTGCCAGCTCTTGGACAGGGGGCTATGAAGCTTTCTTT.

J is TRBJ2-1 and V is TRBV13, with 10 bases identical to TRBD2. J lost 8 bases, V lost 5 bases, and 9 bases had no gene match. CDR1 PRHDT and CDR2 FYEKMQ come from the germline V gene (reference sequence). The CDR3 spans 15 residues. The DNA for the CDR3 is TGTGCCAGCAGCCCGGGGACTAGCGCTTCCGATGAGCAGTTCTTC. Its translation is CASSPGTSASDEQFF.

The chain recombines TRBV9 with TRBJ1-6, with D possibly matching TRBD1 (6 bases). Germline CDR1 reads SGDLS; CDR2 reads YYNGEE. The CDR3 has 14 residues. Trimming cost V 6 bases and J 0 bases, with 7 bases left between them. The CDR3 region has the DNA TGTGCCAGCAAGGGGGACTCCTATAATTCACCCCTCCACTTT. Translated, it gives CASKGDSYNSPLHF. Supplemented by reference TRBV9 and TRBJ1-6, the full variable domain reads DSGVTQTPKHLITATGQRVTLRCSPRSGDLSVYWYQQSLDQGLQFLIQYYNGEERAKGNILERFSAQQFPDLHSELNLSSLELGDSALYFCASKGDSYNSPLHFGNGTRLTVT.

The genes are TRBV24-1 and TRBJ2-1, with 7 bases aligning to TRBD2. Unmatched junction bases numbered 6, after V lost 5 bases and J lost 6 bases. Germline V gene lookup returns CDR1 KGHDR and CDR2 SFDVKD. The CDR3 runs 14 residues. CDR3 amino acids: CATSVAGDPNEQFF. Here the CDR3 DNA reads TGTGCCACCAGTGTGGCGGGAGATCCCAATGAGCAGTTCTTC.

The chain uses TRBV5-1 and TRBJ2-5; possible D gene TRBD1, 6 bases. The CDR3 has 15 amino acids. Trimming removed 1 base at V and 4 bases at J, with 14 bases between. Germline V gene data show CDR1 as SGHRS and CDR2 as YFSETQ. CDR3 sequence (DNA): TGCGCCAGCAGCTTGACCGGGACCAGGGGAGAGACCCAGTACTTC. Encoded protein: CASSLTGTRGETQYF. The whole variable domain, filled in from reference TRBV5-1 and TRBJ2-5, reads KAGVTQTPRYLIKTRGQQVTLSCSPISGHRSVSWYQQTPGQGLQFLFEYFSETQRNKGNFPGRFSGRQFSNSRSEMNVSTLELGDSALYLCASSLTGTRGETQYFGPGTRLLVL.